This T cell receptor beta chain was retrieved from a study of T cell repertoires in cytomegalovirus infection (dated by TCRdb to between 2018 and 2021). Study-wide context: Recently identified HLA-C-restricted CMV epitopes, whose presentation resists viral immunomodulation, were targeted by peptide stimulations together with well-studied HLA-B-restricted epitopes. Donor HLA type was relevant to the analysis, because carriage of CMV infection together with the matching HLA type was indicated by public TCR beta signatures. Points the paper makes about the study in general: The ex vivo response was dominated by HLA-C-restricted CMV-specific TCR beta clonotypes, which also provided the single most frequent clonotype in two of eight donors. Cumulative frequency of public TCR beta family members discriminated carriers of CMV infection plus the relevant HLA type in this cohort and an independent 352-donor cohort.

CDR1 MGHRA and CDR2 YSYEKL were looked up in the germline V gene. From cysteine to phenylalanine, the CDR3 is 14 amino acids long. The read is trimmed to its CDR3 DNA, 42 bases read in frame from base 1. After removal of 2 bases from V and 5 bases from J, the junction retains 4 bases not matched to a gene. Reading the label with the study, this specimen's treatment or condition is: in vitro stimulation with specific CMV peptide epitopes to enrich CMV-specific T cells. Sequencing was performed on an Illumina HiSeq 1500. TCRdb redid the processing of the public reads, applying fastp at Q25 and MiXCR, and retained in-frame beta chains. Identical CDR3 proteins give one entry, which carries the most common genes and DNA. This sample is represented by approximately 120,000 distinct CDR3 sequences; about 31% of them were singletons. The ten largest clonotypes hold about 53% of the sample. A word on this clonotype: What this receptor recognizes is not known. The record has no base qualities; no much larger clone is one base away.

Here the chain combines TRBV4-1 and TRBJ1-1, and 8 bases in between align with TRBD1. Sequencing used CD8+ T cells from cultured PBMCs, obtained from culture after CMV antigen stimulation. This clonotype originated in a human donor in good health (CMV status not recorded). Some clones in this sample may be carry-over from other donors' samples. CDR3 region: CASSQTTGVTEAFF. The bases read TGCGCCAGCAGCCAAACGACAGGGGTTACTGAAGCTTTCTTT.